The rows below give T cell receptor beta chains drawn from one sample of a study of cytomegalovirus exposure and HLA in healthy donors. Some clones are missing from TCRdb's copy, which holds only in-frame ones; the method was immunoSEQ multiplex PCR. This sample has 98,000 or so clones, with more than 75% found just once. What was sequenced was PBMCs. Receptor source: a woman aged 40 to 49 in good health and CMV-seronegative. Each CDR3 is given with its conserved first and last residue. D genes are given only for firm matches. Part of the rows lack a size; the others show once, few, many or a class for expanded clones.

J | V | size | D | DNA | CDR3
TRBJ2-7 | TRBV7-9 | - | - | TGTGCCAGCAGCTTATCGTCAGACTCCTACGAGCAGTACTTC | CASSLSSDSYEQYF
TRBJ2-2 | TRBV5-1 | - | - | TGCGCCAGCAGTATACCCCTTGCGGGTAGCACCGGGGAGCTGTTTTTT | CASSIPLAGSTGELFF
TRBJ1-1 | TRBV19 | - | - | TGTGCCAGTAGTTACAGGAACACTGAAGCTTTCTTT | CASSYRNTEAFF
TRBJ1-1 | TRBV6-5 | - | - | TGTGCCAGCAGTGCCTACAGGGTATCAAACACTGAAGCTTTCTTT | CASSAYRVSNTEAFF
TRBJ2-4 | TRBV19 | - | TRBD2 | TGTGCCAGTACCACGATAGCGGGGCCACCCGCGAGTAGAAACATTCAGTACTTC | CASTTIAGPPASRNIQYF
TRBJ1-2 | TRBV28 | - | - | TGTGCCAGCAACCCAACAGGGACAATCTATGGCTACACCTTC | CASNPTGTIYGYTF
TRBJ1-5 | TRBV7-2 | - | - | TGTGCCAGCAGCCCAAGATGGATTCCCGTGGGCCCCCAGCATTTT | CASSPRWIPVGPQHF
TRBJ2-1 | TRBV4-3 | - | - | TGCGCCAGCAGCGCTTCTCAAAGAGTCTACAATGAGCAGTTCTTC | CASSASQRVYNEQFF
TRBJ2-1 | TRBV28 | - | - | TGTGCCAGCAGTTTCGACAGGCCGTCTGAGCAGTTCTTC | CASSFDRPSEQFF
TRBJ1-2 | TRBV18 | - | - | TGTGCCAGCTCACCACCGGTAGGACGGGGCTATGGCTACACCTTC | CASSPPVGRGYGYTF
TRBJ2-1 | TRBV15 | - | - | TGTGCCACCAGCAGACTAACCAGCGCATCCTACAATGAGCAGTTCTTC | CATSRLTSASYNEQFF
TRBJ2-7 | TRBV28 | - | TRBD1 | TGTGCCAGCAGTTCAACAGGGGGCCGGGGCTACGAGCAGTACTTC | CASSSTGGRGYEQYF
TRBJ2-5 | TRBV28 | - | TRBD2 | TGTGCCAGCAGTCCTCCCTCAGCGGGAAGAGAGACCCAGTACTTC | CASSPPSAGRETQYF
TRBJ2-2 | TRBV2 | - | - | TGTGCCAGCAGGAAGGATCAGGGGTCGAACACCGGGGAGCTGTTTTTT | CASRKDQGSNTGELFF
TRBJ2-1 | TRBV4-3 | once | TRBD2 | TGCGCCAGCAGCCAATTCTTTTACGGGACTAGCGGGGGGAATGAGCAGTTCTTC | CASSQFFYGTSGGNEQFF
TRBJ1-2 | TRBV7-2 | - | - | TGTGCCAGCAGCTTAAGCAGGGGCTATGGCTACACCTTC | CASSLSRGYGYTF
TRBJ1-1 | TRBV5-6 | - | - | TGTGCCAGCAGCTTGGCAGAGAACACTGAAGCTTTCTTT | CASSLAENTEAFF
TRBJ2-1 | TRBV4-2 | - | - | TGTGCCAGCAGCCAGAGGCCGGGGGAGCCTTTCTACAATGAGCAGTTCTTC | CASSQRPGEPFYNEQFF
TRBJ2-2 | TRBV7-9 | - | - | TGTGCCAGCAACATCACAGGGACCGGGGAGCTGTTTTTT | CASNITGTGELFF
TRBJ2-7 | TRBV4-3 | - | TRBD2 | TGCGCCAGCAGCACCGGGACTAGCGGGAGTAAGTCCTACGAGCAGTACTTC | CASSTGTSGSKSYEQYF
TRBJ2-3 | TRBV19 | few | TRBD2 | TGTGCCAGTAGTATAATTAGCGGGAGCCCAGATACGCAGTATTTT | CASSIISGSPDTQYF
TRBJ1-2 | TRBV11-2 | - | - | TGTGCCAGCAGCTTAGATCTGCAGGGGCCTGGCTACACCTTC | CASSLDLQGPGYTF
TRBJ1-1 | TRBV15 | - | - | TGTGCCACCAGCAGAGACACAGAGACGGCTTTCTTT | CATSRDTETAFF
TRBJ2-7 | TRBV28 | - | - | TGTGCCAGCCTCTCGACAGGCTCCTACGAGCAGTACTTC | CASLSTGSYEQYF
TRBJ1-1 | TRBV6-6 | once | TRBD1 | TGTGCCAGCAGTCCGCGGACAGGGGGCCGCGGCACTGAAGCTTTCTTT | CASSPRTGGRGTEAFF